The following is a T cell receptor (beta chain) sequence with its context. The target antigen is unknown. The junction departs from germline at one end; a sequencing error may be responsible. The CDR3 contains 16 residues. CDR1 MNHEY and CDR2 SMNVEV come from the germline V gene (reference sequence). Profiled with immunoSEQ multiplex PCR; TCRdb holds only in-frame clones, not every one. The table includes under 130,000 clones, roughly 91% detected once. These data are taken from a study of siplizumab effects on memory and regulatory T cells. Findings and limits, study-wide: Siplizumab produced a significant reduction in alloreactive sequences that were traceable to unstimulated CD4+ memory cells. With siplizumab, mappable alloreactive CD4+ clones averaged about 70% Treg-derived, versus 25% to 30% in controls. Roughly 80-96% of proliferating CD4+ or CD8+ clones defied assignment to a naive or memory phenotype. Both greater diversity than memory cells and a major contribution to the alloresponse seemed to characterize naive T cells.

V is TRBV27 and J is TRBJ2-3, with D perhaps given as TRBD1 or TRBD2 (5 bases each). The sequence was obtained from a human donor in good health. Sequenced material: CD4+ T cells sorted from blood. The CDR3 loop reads CASRLGRAVGTDTQYF. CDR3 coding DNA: TGTGCCAGCCGTTTGGGGCGGGCAGTGGGCACAGATACGCAGTATTTT.